This T cell receptor (beta chain) came from a study of blood T cell repertoires in COVID-19. Study-wide background: Researchers got acute and convalescent COVID-19 samples from the United States, Italy and Spain. PBMCs, B-cell-depleted T cells, or T cells were the source of the cDNA or gDNA that made up the material.

In the original processing: Amplification of reference gene primers provided the estimated nucleated cell counts. The table came from immunoSEQ multiplex PCR; TCRdb's copy has only in-frame clones and leaves some out. The DNA gave D and trimming, while V, J and clone size come from that table. The sample holds a few hundred thousand clones, about 85% seen once. The trim removed 2 bases at V and 2 bases at J, leaving 5 bases unmatched. Germline V gene lookup returns CDR1 GTSNPN and CDR2 SVGIG (reference sequence). The length of the CDR3 is 14 residues. Source material: peripheral blood. The chain combines TRBV30 with TRBJ1-2; 7 nucleotides agree with TRBD1. This receptor was obtained from a woman aged 55-75 years who had recovered from COVID-19. CDR3 loop: CAWSTGTENYGYTF. The CDR3 coding sequence is TGTGCCTGGAGTACCGGGACAGAGAACTATGGCTACACCTTC.